This T cell receptor (beta chain) derives from a study of CD8+CD57+ T cells in acquired aplastic anemia. Study information: DNA from sorted CD4+ and CD8+ cells averaged around 3 ug.

All sequencing subjects had displayed CD8+CD57+ cell expansion on flow cytometry. TCR beta VDJ and CDR3 profiles were obtained from a genomic DNA template. Using its own MiXCR run on the reads, TCRdb lists one record per CDR3 protein. The profile shows 90,000 to 150,000 distinct CDR3 sequences, about 50% of them singletons. Trimming took off 2 bases at V and 13 bases at J, with 9 bases between the two ends. Per germline, CDR1 SEHNR and CDR2 FQNEAQ (reference sequence). This CDR3 region has 12 residues. The sequencing input was sorted CD4+, CD8+, or CD8+CD57+ T cells (not recorded which) from PBMCs. The rearrangement links TRBV7-9 to TRBJ1-6, with unresolved D. The TCR originated in a human donor with aplastic anemia. For the CDR3, the DNA is TGTGCCAGCAGCTTACCTGCCACGCCCCTCCACTTT. Protein: CASSLPATPLHF.